These T cell receptor beta chains were read from a single sample in a study of T cells in Graves' hyperthyroidism and ophthalmopathy. TCRdb recomputed calls from the multiplex PCR reads with MiXCR, one row per CDR3 protein. The repertoire holds approximately 400,000 distinct CDR3 sequences, roughly 14% seen once, with under 25% in the top ten. The sample was blood. These receptors were taken from a man in his thirties or forties with Graves' hyperthyroidism that later progressed to Graves' ophthalmopathy. The CDR3 runs from the conserved cysteine through the conserved F or W. The D gene is left open where the match is weak. Size values are once, few and many counts, or a class for expanded clones, and some rows have none.

abundance,j_gene,len,d_gene,v_gene,CDR3aa,CDR3nt
many,TRBJ1-5,15,TRBD1,TRBV6-6,CASSYSGQWNQPQHF,TGTGCCAGCAGTTACTCGGGACAGTGGAATCAGCCCCAGCATTTT
NA,TRBJ2-2,15,NA,TRBV9,CASSVVGQDTGELFF,TGTGCCAGCAGCGTAGTTGGGCAGGACACCGGGGAGCTGTTTTTT
many,TRBJ2-7,11,NA,TRBV20-1,CSAWDSYEQYF,TGCAGTGCTTGGGACTCCTACGAGCAGTACTTC
many,TRBJ2-7,13,NA,TRBV11-2,CASSLGHQNEQYF,TGTGCCAGCAGCTTAGGCCACCAAAACGAGCAGTACTTC
many,TRBJ2-5,13,NA,TRBV29-1,CSVVRGADQTQYF,TGCAGCGTTGTCAGGGGCGCGGATCAAACCCAGTACTTC
few,TRBJ2-7,15,TRBD1,TRBV6-6,CASSYPGQGVDEQYF,TGTGCCAGCAGTTACCCTGGACAGGGGGTCGACGAGCAGTACTTC
few,TRBJ2-5,15,NA,TRBV10-2,CASSVSRGKGKTQYF,TGCGCCAGCAGTGTCTCGAGAGGCAAGGGGAAGACCCAGTACTTC
NA,TRBJ1-2,15,NA,TRBV6-1,CASRGEGWTVSGYTF,TGTGCCAGCAGGGGCGAGGGGTGGACAGTGTCTGGCTACACCTTC
few,TRBJ2-5,17,TRBD2,TRBV3-1,CASTRGTSGAVRETQYF,TGTGCCAGCACCCGAGGGACTAGCGGGGCCGTCCGGGAGACCCAGTACTTC
many,TRBJ1-1,16,TRBD1,TRBV28,CASSHGTGGMNTEAFF,TGTGCCAGCAGTCATGGGACAGGGGGCATGAACACTGAAGCTTTCTTT
many,TRBJ1-1,16,TRBD1,TRBV5-1,CASSQTAYRGNTEAFF,TGCGCCAGCAGCCAGACCGCGTACAGGGGGAACACTGAAGCTTTCTTT
many,TRBJ2-7,14,NA,TRBV11-1,CASSYLAGTYEQYF,TGTGCCAGCAGCTACCTCGCGGGGACCTACGAGCAGTACTTC
many,TRBJ2-2,15,NA,TRBV2,CASRVIWRGTGELFF,TGTGCCAGCAGGGTGATTTGGCGCGGCACCGGGGAGCTGTTTTTT
many,TRBJ1-1,13,TRBD1,TRBV2,CASQDRGRREAFF,TGTGCCAGCCAAGACAGGGGGCGGAGGGAAGCTTTCTTT
many,TRBJ1-1,13,NA,TRBV2,CASSEAMNTEAFF,TGTGCCAGCAGTGAGGCGATGAACACTGAAGCTTTCTTT
NA,TRBJ1-6,14,NA,TRBV20-1,CSASFVRAGAPLHF,TGCAGTGCTAGTTTCGTTAGGGCCGGTGCACCCCTCCACTTT
NA,TRBJ1-1,15,NA,TRBV20-1,CSARAARGGGTEAFF,TGCAGTGCTAGGGCGGCGCGCGGGGGAGGAACTGAAGCTTTCTTT
NA,TRBJ2-1,15,TRBD1,TRBV7-9,CASRPSGTGFNEQFF,TGTGCCAGCCGACCATCCGGGACAGGGTTTAATGAGCAGTTCTTC
many,TRBJ2-1,13,TRBD2,TRBV12-3/TRBV12-4,CASSLGEGNEQFF,TGTGCCAGCAGTTTGGGGGAGGGCAATGAGCAGTTCTTC
many,TRBJ2-1,13,NA,TRBV6-5,CASSYLGFDEQFF,TGTGCCAGCAGTTACCTGGGTTTCGATGAGCAGTTCTTC
NA,TRBJ1-6,20,NA,TRBV9,CASSDAPTGTPGSYNSPLHF,TGTGCCAGCAGCGATGCACCTACCGGGACCCCTGGCTCCTATAATTCACCCCTCCACTTT
once,TRBJ1-4,16,NA,TRBV5-6,CASSQTYGNTNEKLFF,TGTGCCAGCAGCCAAACGTACGGTAATACTAATGAAAAACTGTTTTTT
NA,TRBJ1-1,17,NA,TRBV20-1,CSARSGGRWVMNTEAFF,TGCAGTGCTAGAAGTGGGGGGCGCTGGGTCATGAACACTGAAGCTTTCTTT
NA,TRBJ1-5,16,NA,TRBV13,CASSLGRATSNQPQHF,TGTGCCAGCAGCTTAGGGAGGGCAACTAGCAATCAGCCCCAGCATTTT
NA,TRBJ2-6,15,NA,TRBV18,CASSPYFSGANVLTF,TGTGCCAGCTCACCCTACTTCTCTGGGGCCAACGTCCTGACTTTC
NA,TRBJ2-7,14,TRBD2,TRBV5-1,CASSLNAGDYEQYF,TGCGCCAGCAGCTTGAATGCGGGAGACTACGAGCAGTACTTC
many,TRBJ2-7,15,NA,TRBV6-5,CASSYSITPSYEQYF,TGTGCCAGCAGTTACTCGATCACACCCTCCTACGAGCAGTACTTC
many,TRBJ1-3,14,NA,TRBV25-1,CASSESGAGNTIYF,TGTGCCAGCAGTGAATCAGGGGCGGGAAACACCATATATTTT
few,TRBJ2-2,14,NA,TRBV6-1,CASTPQLNTGELFF,TGTGCCAGCACGCCTCAACTGAACACCGGGGAGCTGTTTTTT
many,TRBJ1-1,12,NA,TRBV12-3/TRBV12-4,CASSQVGPEAFF,TGTGCCAGCAGTCAAGTGGGACCTGAAGCTTTCTTT
NA,TRBJ2-7,14,TRBD2,TRBV6-1,CASGGYGGAYEQYF,TGTGCCAGCGGTGGGTACGGGGGGGCCTACGAGCAGTACTTC
NA,TRBJ2-3,16,TRBD1,TRBV11-3,CASSFRTGYSTDTQYF,TGTGCCAGCAGCTTCCGGACAGGGTACAGCACAGATACGCAGTATTTT
many,TRBJ1-2,20,NA,TRBV9,CASSAPYTLTGLISGYGYTF,TGTGCCAGCAGCGCTCCGTACACTCTGACAGGTTTAATTTCTGGCTATGGCTACACCTTC
many,TRBJ2-1,15,TRBD2,TRBV10-2,CASSEDSGGAIEQFF,TGCGCCAGCAGTGAGGATAGCGGGGGGGCCATTGAGCAGTTCTTC
NA,TRBJ1-1,16,NA,TRBV13,CASSLGERSRNTEAFF,TGTGCCAGCAGCTTAGGCGAGCGATCTCGGAACACTGAAGCTTTCTTT
NA,TRBJ1-6,15,NA,TRBV4-1,CASSSRGPYNSPLHF,TGCGCCAGCAGCTCAAGGGGCCCTTATAATTCACCCCTCCACTTT
NA,TRBJ2-7,13,NA,TRBV29-1,CSVDRGQGYEQYF,TGCAGCGTTGATAGAGGGCAGGGGTACGAGCAGTACTTC
many,TRBJ1-1,15,NA,TRBV5-5,CASSLTRGGNTEAFF,TGTGCCAGCAGCTTGACGAGGGGGGGGAACACTGAAGCTTTCTTT
few,TRBJ1-2,16,TRBD1,TRBV20-1,CSADPLDRVEDYGYTF,TGCAGTGCTGATCCCCTGGACAGGGTTGAAGACTATGGCTACACCTTC
NA,TRBJ1-6,14,NA,TRBV19,CASLSGTYNSPLHF,TGTGCCAGTCTGAGCGGGACGTATAATTCACCCCTCCACTTT
many,TRBJ1-1,13,NA,TRBV10-3,CATRELANTEAFF,TGTGCCACCCGGGAATTGGCGAACACTGAAGCTTTCTTT
many,TRBJ1-2,16,NA,TRBV11-2,CASSLDPTGTRYGYTF,TGTGCCAGCAGCTTAGATCCCACAGGGACTAGATATGGCTACACCTTC
few,TRBJ1-5,16,NA,TRBV19,CASSIFGQPRSQPQHF,TGTGCCAGTAGTATTTTTGGACAGCCTCGTTCTCAGCCCCAGCATTTT
many,TRBJ2-3,14,NA,TRBV24-1,CATSDRRLTDTQYF,TGTGCCACCAGTGATCGGCGATTAACAGATACGCAGTATTTT
few,TRBJ2-7,14,TRBD1,TRBV6-1,CASSRTGRAYEQYF,TGTGCCAGCAGCCGGACAGGGCGGGCCTACGAGCAGTACTTC
few,TRBJ1-1,15,NA,TRBV18,CASSPLGLTNTEAFF,TGTGCCAGCTCACCTCTGGGACTCACGAACACTGAAGCTTTCTTT
few,TRBJ1-5,15,NA,TRBV7-8,CASSLSGGVGQPQHF,TGTGCCAGCAGCTTATCTGGGGGTGTAGGACAGCCCCAGCATTTT